One sample yielded the 13 T cell receptor beta chains listed below, sequenced in a study of shared clonotypes between healthy human individuals. Clones were sequenced by immunoSEQ multiplex PCR, and TCRdb holds only the in-frame ones, with some missing. The sample contains approximately 720,000 clones, approximately 79% of which appear only once. Sample: memory CD4+ T cells sorted from blood. Indicated subset: CD45RA-negative fraction. Receptor source: a woman in her 30s in good health.

This clone was counted a single time. This chain uses TRBV9 with TRBJ2-5; 7 positions agree with TRBD1. The J segment lost 3 bases and the V segment lost 0 bases, leaving 8 bases of the junction unmatched. The CDR3 spans 16 residues. The germline V gene has CDR1 SGDLS and CDR2 YYNGEE. CDR3 sequence: CASSVGAGTAKETQYF. The CDR3 DNA follows: TGTGCCAGCAGCGTAGGGGCCGGGACAGCAAAAGAGACCCAGTACTTC.

Many counts were recorded for this clone. The chain employs TRBV6-1 and TRBJ2-6; TRBD1 aligns across 7 bases. The CDR3 sequence is 15 residues long. The germline CDR1 and CDR2 sequences are MNHNS and SASEGT. The trim removed 6 bases at V and 2 bases at J, leaving 4 bases unmatched. The CDR3 spells CASRATGAGANVLTF. CDR3 DNA: TGTGCCAGCAGAGCAACAGGGGCTGGGGCCAACGTCCTGACTTTC.

The DNA for the CDR3 is TGCGCCAGCAGCTTCTCGGGAGCACTCGAGGAGACCCAGTACTTC. Translating gives CASSFSGALEETQYF. This sequence joins TRBV5-1 and TRBJ2-5, with D tentatively TRBD2 (6 bases). This CDR3 has 15 residues. V was pared by 2 bases and J by 5 bases, with 16 bases between. Germline CDR1 is SGHRS and CDR2 is YFSETQ.

The J gene is TRBJ2-5, the V gene TRBV5-1; D is unclear. Per the germline V gene, CDR1 is SGHRS and CDR2 is YFSETQ. CDR3 length: 14 residues. Trimming pared 0 bases from V and 4 bases from J, leaving 10 bases between. This CDR3 reads CASSLEWVGETQYF. CDR3 nucleotide sequence: TGCGCCAGCAGCTTGGAGTGGGTCGGAGAGACCCAGTACTTC.

The chain is built from TRBV25-1 and TRBJ2-2, with D perhaps TRBD1 (5 bases). This CDR3 spans 14 amino acids. Looked up from germline, CDR1 is MGHDK and CDR2 is SYGVNS. V lost 4 bases to trimming and J lost 8 bases, with 14 bases between them. CDR3 nucleotides: TGTGCCAGCAGTGTACGTTATGGGGCTGGGGAGCTGTTTTTT. Its translation is CASSVRYGAGELFF. The full variable domain, completed using reference TRBV25-1 and TRBJ2-2, is EADIYQTPRYLVIGTGKKITLECSQTMGHDKMYWYQQDPGMELHLIHYSYGVNSTEKGDLSSESTVSRIRTEHFPLTLESARPSHTSQYLCASSVRYGAGELFFGEGSRLTVL.

The chain is built from TRBV5-4 and TRBJ2-5; TRBD2 is a possible D gene (6 bases). The CDR3 has 13 amino acids. V dropped 4 bases and J dropped 5 bases, with 12 bases sitting between them. Germline V gene sequence: CDR1 SGHNT, CDR2 YYREEE (reference sequence). The CDR3 region is CASSMGLWETQYF. The DNA for the CDR3 is TGTGCCAGCAGCATGGGACTTTGGGAGACCCAGTACTTC.

The chain uses TRBV2 and TRBJ2-1; 10 nucleotides align to TRBD2. Per the germline V gene, CDR1 is SNHLY and CDR2 is FYNNEI. V shed 6 bases, J shed 15 bases, and the junction held 8 bases outside the gene matches. This CDR3 has 12 residues. CDR3 loop: CASRAGLAAPFF. CDR3 coding DNA: TGTGCCAGCAGAGCCGGACTAGCGGCTCCGTTCTTC.

CDR3 region: CASSLSPETGAAGTQYF. DNA of the CDR3: TGTGCCAGCAGCTTAAGTCCAGAGACAGGGGCGGCGGGTACGCAGTATTTT. The rearrangement uses TRBV7-3 and TRBJ2-3, with 8 bases lining up with TRBD1. CDR1 and CDR2 (germline): SGHTA, FQGTGA. CDR3 size: 17 residues. J gave up 8 bases and V 1 base, and 14 bases lay outside the gene matches. Filled out from reference TRBV7-3 and TRBJ2-3, the complete variable domain reads GAGVSQTPSNKVTEKGKYVELRCDPISGHTALYWYRQSLGQGPEFLIYFQGTGAADDSGLPNDRFFAVRPEGSVSTLKIQRTERGDSAVYLCASSLSPETGAAGTQYFGPGTRLTVL.

This clone was counted only a few times. This chain joins TRBV7-3 and TRBJ1-1, with TRBD1 as a possible D gene (5 bases). CDR3 length: 13 amino acids. V shed 5 bases and J shed 2 bases, with 9 bases lying between them. CDR1 is SGHTA and CDR2 is FQGTGA in the germline V gene. For the CDR3, the DNA is TGTGCCAGCAGCCGAGGGGCAAACACTGAAGCTTTCTTT. Translation: CASSRGANTEAFF.

This clone turned up a few times. This chain joins TRBV2 and TRBJ1-3; no firm D call. Trimming shortened V by 8 bases and J by 0 bases, and 11 bases separated the two germline ends. Germline V gives CDR1 SNHLY, CDR2 FYNNEI. The CDR3 has 14 residues. In DNA form, the CDR3 reads TGTGCCAGCCGCAGCGGCGTCTCTGGAAACACCATATATTTT. Encoded protein: CASRSGVSGNTIYF.

The rearrangement links TRBV30 to TRBJ2-1; 10 bases map to TRBD2. Germline assignment: CDR1 GTSNPN and CDR2 SVGIG (reference sequence). The CDR3 has 15 residues. The junction had 9 bases not matched to a gene; V was cut back by 0 bases and J by 10 bases. CDR3 in DNA: TGTGCCTGGAGTGTACTAGCGGGGCCGGAGGGGGAGCAGTTCTTC. It codes for CAWSVLAGPEGEQFF.

This clone appeared a few times. V is TRBV7-9 and J is TRBJ2-1; no clear D. CDR3 length: 14 amino acids. The germline V gene encodes CDR1 SEHNR and CDR2 FQNEAQ (reference sequence). The V gene lost 5 bases and the J gene lost 6 bases, with 14 bases spanning the gap. The chain's CDR3 is CASSPVNDGNEQFF. The DNA of the CDR3 is TGTGCCAGCAGCCCGGTGAACGACGGCAATGAGCAGTTCTTC.

The chain combines TRBV2 with TRBJ2-7; 7 bases are shared with TRBD2. This CDR3 has 14 amino acids. Germline trimming cut 6 bases from V and 7 bases from J; bases unmatched to any gene: 12. Germline CDR1 reads SNHLY; CDR2 reads FYNNEI. This CDR3 is CASRASGEVWEQYF. CDR3 nucleotides: TGTGCCAGCAGAGCTAGCGGAGAGGTTTGGGAGCAGTACTTC.